This TCR beta chain stems from a study of blood T cell repertoires in COVID-19. Background on the study: COVID-19 samples collected from the United States, Italy and Spain covered acute and convalescent phases. In each case, the material was cDNA or gDNA derived from T cells, B-cell-depleted T cells, or PBMCs.

Methods used by the authors: Nucleated cell number was recorded as an estimate derived from reference gene primer amplification. Libraries were prepared by immunoSEQ multiplex PCR; TCRdb keeps only in-frame clonotypes and omits some of them. The V and J calls and clone size are taken from that table; D and trimming were inferred from the DNA. This table has 200,000 or so clones, about 80% appearing once. Trimming stripped 6 bases from V and 4 bases from J, with 10 bases between. CDR3 length: 13 amino acids. CDR1 and CDR2 (germline): MNHEY, SVGAGI. The clonotype originates from a man aged 30 to 39 with active or convalescent COVID-19. The sequencing sample was made of peripheral blood. This chain uses TRBV6-5 with TRBJ2-1; TRBD2 might be the D (6 bases). The CDR3 loop is CASRTGLYNEQFF. The CDR3 DNA reads TGTGCCAGCAGGACGGGACTTTACAATGAGCAGTTCTTC.